This entry lists 21 T cell receptor beta chains sequenced from one sample in a study of Ad26.COV2.S vaccination and SARS-CoV-2 variants. Profiling relied on immunoSEQ multiplex PCR, and the TCRdb table lists in-frame clones only, not all of them. The top ten clones hold around 6.1% of a sample with more than 150,000 clones, around 88% of them seen once. The sequencing used peripheral blood, collected after recovery from COVID-19. The receptors originated from a human donor who had recovered from COVID-19.

The gene calls are TRBV29-1 and TRBJ1-2; D may be TRBD1 (5 bases). The CDR3 has 14 residues. Trimming cost V 2 bases and J 0 bases, with 10 bases left between them. Germline CDR1 SQVTM, CDR2 ANQGSEA. This CDR3 is CSVERGTANYGYTF. In DNA, the CDR3 is TGCAGCGTTGAAAGGGGCACTGCTAACTATGGCTACACCTTC.

This chain uses TRBV5-1 with TRBJ2-7, with D possibly called TRBD1 or TRBD2 (5 bases each). Trimming took off 4 bases at V and 3 bases at J, with 14 bases between the two ends. The CDR3 has 14 amino acids. Germline V CDR1 and CDR2: SGHRS, YFSETQ. Here the CDR3 reads CASSHDGTFYEQYF. In nucleotides, the CDR3 is TGCGCCAGCAGCCACGACGGGACCTTCTACGAGCAGTACTTC.

The chain is built from TRBV4-2 and TRBJ2-5, with TRBD2 matching over 7 bases. This CDR3 spans 15 amino acids. Germline V gene lookup returns CDR1 LGHNA and CDR2 YNFKEQ. Losses at the gene ends were 4 bases for V and 2 bases for J; bases not matched to a gene: 7. The CDR3 DNA sequence: TGTGCCAGCAGCCTCGGCAGCGGGGCACAAGAGACCCAGTACTTC. Protein product: CASSLGSGAQETQYF.

This chain joins TRBV9 and TRBJ1-2; no clear D. Germline-derived CDR1 and CDR2 are SGDLS and YYNGEE. This CDR3 comprises 16 residues. V lost 0 bases, J lost 2 bases, and 14 bases lay in between. CDR3 in DNA: TGTGCCAGCAGCGTAGATCCAGGAGTGGGGAACTATGGCTACACCTTC. It codes for CASSVDPGVGNYGYTF.

V gene TRBV7-3 combines with J gene TRBJ1-2; 12 bases match TRBD1. CDR3 length: 15 amino acids. The ends lost 4 bases at V and 7 bases at J; junction bases unmatched: 7. Germline V gives CDR1 SGHTA, CDR2 FQGTGA. DNA of the CDR3: TGTGCCAGCAGCTCCCCGGGACAGGGGGCGGGTGGCTACACCTTC. Translated: CASSSPGQGAGGYTF.

This clone occurred once. CDR3 protein: CASSYSFRYEQYF. CDR3 DNA sequence: TGTGCCAGCAGTTACTCGTTTAGATACGAGCAGTACTTC. The rearrangement links TRBV6-5 to TRBJ2-7; D not certain. V was cut by 0 bases and J by 4 bases, with 7 bases left in between. CDR1 MNHEY and CDR2 SVGAGI come from the germline V gene. The CDR3 consists of 13 residues.

The V call is TRBV7-9, the J call TRBJ1-2, with D perhaps matching TRBD1 (6 bases). V lost 3 bases and J lost 7, with 9 bases in between. CDR1 and CDR2 (germline): SEHNR, FQNEAQ (reference sequence). The CDR3 runs to 12 residues. In nucleotides, the CDR3 is TGTGCCAGCAGCTTGGACAGCCCTGGCTACACCTTC. Its protein product is CASSLDSPGYTF.

The chain employs TRBV24-1 and TRBJ2-1, with 7 bases lining up with TRBD2. Germline V gene lookup returns CDR1 KGHDR and CDR2 SFDVKD. V lost 4 bases to trimming and J lost 0 bases; unmatched junction nucleotides: 11. The CDR3 extends over 18 amino acids. The CDR3 sequence: CATSDPGGGGGSYNEQFF. Written as DNA, the CDR3 is TGTGCCACCAGTGACCCGGGAGGCGGGGGTGGCTCCTACAATGAGCAGTTCTTC.

The chain employs TRBV19 and TRBJ1-1; 9 bases match TRBD1. CDR1 is LNHDA, CDR2 SQIVND, per germline (reference sequence). The J segment lost 6 bases and the V segment lost 6 bases, leaving 14 bases of the junction unmatched. CDR3 length: 16 residues. CDR3 DNA sequence: TGTGCCAGTAGGGATTTTATTGGGACAGGGAGGGCTGAAGCTTTCTTT. It specifies CASRDFIGTGRAEAFF.

This clone was detected only a few times. The V gene is TRBV6-6, the J gene TRBJ1-6, with D uncertain. The CDR3 is 14 amino acids. Germline V gene lookup returns CDR1 MNHNY and CDR2 SVGAGI (reference sequence). Trimming took 2 bases from V and 9 from J, leaving 11 bases between them. The CDR3 nucleotides are TGTGCCAGCAGTTACATAGACTCTAGTTCACCCCTCCACTTT. Its protein is CASSYIDSSSPLHF.

This clone was found once. The chain recombines TRBV24-1 with TRBJ2-7, with 8 bases matching TRBD1. CDR1 KGHDR and CDR2 SFDVKD come from the germline V gene. CDR3 length: 13 amino acids. V lost 6 bases to trimming and J lost 4 bases; unmatched junction nucleotides: 4. CDR3 in DNA: TGTGCCACCAGTCAGGGGGCGAAGTACGAGCAGTACTTC. Translating it yields CATSQGAKYEQYF.

The rearrangement uses TRBV5-1 and TRBJ2-7; 10 nucleotides line up with TRBD1. This CDR3 comprises 15 residues. The V and J ends lost 0 bases and 5 bases, in that order; junction bases with no gene match: 5. Germline V gene data show CDR1 as SGHRS and CDR2 as YFSETQ. The CDR3 nucleotides read TGCGCCAGCAGCTTGGCCGGGGACAGGGGAAACGAGCAGTACTTC. As protein: CASSLAGDRGNEQYF.

This clone was counted only a few times. V usage is TRBV7-9 and J usage is TRBJ2-7; 7 nucleotides line up with TRBD1. The CDR3 is 14 amino acids. The trim removed 5 bases at V and 1 base at J, leaving 5 bases unmatched. Germline CDR1 is SEHNR and CDR2 is FQNEAQ (reference sequence). The CDR3 loop reads CASSRQGNSYEQYF. Written as DNA, the CDR3 is TGTGCCAGCAGCCGACAGGGAAATTCCTACGAGCAGTACTTC.

The chain carries TRBV6-1 and TRBJ1-4, with unresolved D. Between the trimmed V and J ends, which lost 1 base and 4 bases, there was a span of 10 bases. CDR1 is MNHNS and CDR2 is SASEGT in the germline V gene. The CDR3 runs to 15 residues. The CDR3 loop is CASSEVWRSNEKLFF. For the CDR3, the DNA is TGTGCCAGCAGTGAAGTATGGAGGAGTAATGAAAAACTGTTTTTT.

The CDR3 protein is CASSHATSASYNEQFF. The CDR3 coding sequence is TGTGCCAGCAGCCACGCGACTAGCGCCTCCTACAATGAGCAGTTCTTC. The rearrangement uses TRBV4-2 and TRBJ2-1; TRBD2 matches 8 bases. CDR1 and CDR2 from the germline V gene are LGHNA and YNFKEQ. This CDR3 contains 16 residues. V lost 3 bases and J lost 0; bases outside the gene matches: 4.

This clone was counted once. The chain is built from TRBV9 and TRBJ2-3, with TRBD2 matching over 10 bases. The germline gives CDR1 SGDLS, CDR2 YYNGEE. CDR3 length: 15 amino acids. V shed 3 bases and J 2 bases; nucleotides not matched to a gene: 3. CDR3 protein: CASSALAGVTDTQYF. Written as DNA, the CDR3 is TGTGCCAGCAGCGCGCTAGCGGGGGTCACAGATACGCAGTATTTT.

The chain couples TRBV3-1 (or the pseudogene TRBV3-2) to TRBJ2-2, with TRBD2 matching 13 bases. The CDR3 spans 21 residues. Per germline, CDR1 LGHDT and CDR2 YNNKEL (reference sequence). J gave up 1 base and V 2 bases, and 13 bases lay outside the gene matches. The CDR3, as DNA: TGTGCCAGCAGCCAAAGCCAGGGGAGACTAGCGGGAGGAGAGAACACCGGGGAGCTGTTTTTT. This translates into CASSQSQGRLAGGENTGELFF.

This clone was picked up one time. The CDR3 protein is CASSEAGPNTEAFF. Written as DNA, the CDR3 is TGTGCCAGCAGTGAAGCAGGGCCGAACACTGAAGCTTTCTTT. The J gene is TRBJ1-1, the V gene TRBV6-1; D remains unclear. In germline, CDR1 is MNHNS, CDR2 SASEGT. The CDR3 loop spans 14 amino acids. V lost 0 bases to trimming and J lost 1 base, with 6 bases between them.

The J gene is TRBJ1-5, the V gene TRBV3-1 (or the pseudogene TRBV3-2); D unresolved. The CDR3 covers 14 residues. Trimming removed 3 bases from V and 6 bases from J, with 12 bases in between. CDR1 is LGHDT, CDR2 YNNKEL, per germline (reference sequence). The CDR3 is CASSQARDTQPQHF. The CDR3 DNA follows: TGTGCCAGCAGCCAGGCGCGAGATACTCAGCCCCAGCATTTT.

The rearrangement links TRBV6-5 to TRBJ1-2; 7 positions agree with TRBD1. The CDR3 length is 15 residues. V gave up 0 bases and J gave up 5 bases; unmatched junction bases: 6. CDR1 MNHEY and CDR2 SVGAGI come from the germline V gene. CDR3 amino acids: CASSYSAGQSYGYTF. The CDR3, as DNA: TGTGCCAGCAGTTACTCGGCGGGACAGTCTTATGGCTACACCTTC.

J is TRBJ1-5 and V is TRBV2; no definite D call. Trimming cost V 6 bases and J 4 bases, with 10 bases left between them. Germline V gene sequence: CDR1 SNHLY, CDR2 FYNNEI. This CDR3 has 13 residues. CDR3 DNA sequence: TGTGCCAGCAGGCTAGACGGTAATCAGCCCCAGCATTTT. As protein: CASRLDGNQPQHF. The whole variable domain, remainder taken from reference TRBV2 and TRBJ1-5, is EPEVTQTPSHQVTQMGQEVILRCVPISNHLYFYWYRQILGQKVEFLVSFYNNEISEKSEIFDDQFSVERPDGSNFTLKIRSTKLEDSAMYFCASRLDGNQPQHFGDGTRLSIL.